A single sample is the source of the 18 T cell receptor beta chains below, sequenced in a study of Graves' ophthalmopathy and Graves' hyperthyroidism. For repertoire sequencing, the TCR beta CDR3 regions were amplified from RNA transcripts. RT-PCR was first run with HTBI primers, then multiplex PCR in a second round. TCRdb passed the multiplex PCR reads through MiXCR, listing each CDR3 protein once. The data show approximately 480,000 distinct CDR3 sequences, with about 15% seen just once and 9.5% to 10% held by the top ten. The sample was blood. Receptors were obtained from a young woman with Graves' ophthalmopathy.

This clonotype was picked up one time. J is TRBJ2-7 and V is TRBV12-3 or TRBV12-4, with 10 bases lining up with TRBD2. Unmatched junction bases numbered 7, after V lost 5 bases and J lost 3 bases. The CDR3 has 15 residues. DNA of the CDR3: TGTGCCAGCAGTCGAGCGGGAGGGGGCGGCTACGAGCAGTACTTC. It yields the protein CASSRAGGGGYEQYF.

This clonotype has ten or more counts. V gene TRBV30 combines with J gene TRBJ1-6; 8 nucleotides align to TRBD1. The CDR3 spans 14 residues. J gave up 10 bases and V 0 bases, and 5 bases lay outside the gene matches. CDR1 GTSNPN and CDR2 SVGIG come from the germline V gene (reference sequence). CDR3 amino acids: CAWSVSWDRSPLHF. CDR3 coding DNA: TGTGCCTGGAGTGTAAGCTGGGACAGGTCACCCCTCCACTTT.

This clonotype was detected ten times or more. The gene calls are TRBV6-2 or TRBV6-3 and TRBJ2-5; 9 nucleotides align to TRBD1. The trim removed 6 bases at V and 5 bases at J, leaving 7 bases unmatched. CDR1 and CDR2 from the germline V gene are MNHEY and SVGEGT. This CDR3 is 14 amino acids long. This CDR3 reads CASRPGQGGETQYF. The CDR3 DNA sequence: TGTGCCAGCAGACCGGGACAGGGAGGGGAGACCCAGTACTTC.

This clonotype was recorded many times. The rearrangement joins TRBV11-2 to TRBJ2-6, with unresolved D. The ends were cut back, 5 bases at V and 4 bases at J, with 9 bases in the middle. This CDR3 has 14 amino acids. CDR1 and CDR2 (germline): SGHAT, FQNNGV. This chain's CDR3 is CASSRIVGANVLTF. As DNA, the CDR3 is TGTGCCAGCAGCCGAATTGTGGGGGCCAACGTCCTGACTTTC.

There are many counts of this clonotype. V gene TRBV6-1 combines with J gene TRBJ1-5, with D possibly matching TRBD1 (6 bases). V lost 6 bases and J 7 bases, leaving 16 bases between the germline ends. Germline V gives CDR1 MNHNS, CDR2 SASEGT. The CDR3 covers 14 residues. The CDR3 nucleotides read TGTGCCAGCAGCCCAAACAGGGAAGGGCAGCCCCAGCATTTT. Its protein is CASSPNREGQPQHF.

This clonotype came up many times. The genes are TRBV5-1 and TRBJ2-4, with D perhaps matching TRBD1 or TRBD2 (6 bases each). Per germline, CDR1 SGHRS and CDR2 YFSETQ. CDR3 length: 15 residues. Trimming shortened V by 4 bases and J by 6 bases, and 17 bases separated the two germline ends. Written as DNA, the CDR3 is TGCGCCAGCAGCATAAGGGGGGCGCGTCCAAACATTCAGTACTTC. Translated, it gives CASSIRGARPNIQYF. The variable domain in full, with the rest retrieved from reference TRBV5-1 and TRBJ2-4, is KAGVTQTPRYLIKTRGQQVTLSCSPISGHRSVSWYQQTPGQGLQFLFEYFSETQRNKGNFPGRFSGRQFSNSRSEMNVSTLELGDSALYLCASSIRGARPNIQYFGAGTRLSVL.

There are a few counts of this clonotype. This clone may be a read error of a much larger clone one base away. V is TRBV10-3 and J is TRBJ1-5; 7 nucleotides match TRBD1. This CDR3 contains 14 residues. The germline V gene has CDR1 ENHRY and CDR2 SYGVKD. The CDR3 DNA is TGTGCCATCGCCCAGGGGGAAGGAGGTCAGCCCCATCATTTT. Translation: CAIAQGEGGQPHHF.

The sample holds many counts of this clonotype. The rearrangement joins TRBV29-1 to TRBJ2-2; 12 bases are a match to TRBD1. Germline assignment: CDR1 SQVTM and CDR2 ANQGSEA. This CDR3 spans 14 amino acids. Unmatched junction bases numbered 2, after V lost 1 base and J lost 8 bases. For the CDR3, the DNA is TGCAGCGTTGAAGTGGGACAGGGGGCAGGGGAGCTGTTTTTT. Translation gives CSVEVGQGAGELFF.

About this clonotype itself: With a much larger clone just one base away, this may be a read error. CDR3 bases: TGTGCCAGCAATGATCGGAACACCGGGGAGCTGTGTTTT. This translates into CASNDRNTGELCF. The rearrangement links TRBV6-1 to TRBJ2-2, with D possibly matching TRBD2 (5 bases). The germline gives CDR1 MNHNS, CDR2 SASEGT. The CDR3 loop spans 13 amino acids.

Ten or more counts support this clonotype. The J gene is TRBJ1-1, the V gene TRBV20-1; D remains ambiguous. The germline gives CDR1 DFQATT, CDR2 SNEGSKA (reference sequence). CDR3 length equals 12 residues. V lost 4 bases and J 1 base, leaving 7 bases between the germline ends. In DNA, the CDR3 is TGCAGTGCTACGGACGGGAACACTGAAGCTTTCTTT. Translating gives CSATDGNTEAFF.

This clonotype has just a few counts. The CDR3 DNA is TGTGCCAGCAGCCCCCTCAGGGGCTATCAGCCCCAGCATTTT. Protein: CASSPLRGYQPQHF. J is TRBJ1-5 and V is TRBV27, with a possible D match to TRBD1 (6 bases). Germline loops: CDR1 MNHEY, CDR2 SMNVEV (reference sequence). The CDR3 has 14 amino acids. Trimming stripped 6 bases from V and 5 bases from J, with 14 bases between.

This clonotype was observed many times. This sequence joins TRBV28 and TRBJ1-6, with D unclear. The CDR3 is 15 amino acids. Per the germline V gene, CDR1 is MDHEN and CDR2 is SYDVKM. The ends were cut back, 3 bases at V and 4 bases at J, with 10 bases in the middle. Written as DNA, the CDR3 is TGTGCCAGCAGTTTGTTGGGAAATTATAATTCACCCCTCCACTTT. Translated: CASSLLGNYNSPLHF. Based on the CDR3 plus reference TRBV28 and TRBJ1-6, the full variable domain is DVKVTQSSRYLVKRTGEKVFLECVQDMDHENMFWYRQDPGLGLRLIYFSYDVKMKEKGDIPEGYSVSREKKERFSLILESASTNQTSMYLCASSLLGNYNSPLHFGNGTRLTVT.

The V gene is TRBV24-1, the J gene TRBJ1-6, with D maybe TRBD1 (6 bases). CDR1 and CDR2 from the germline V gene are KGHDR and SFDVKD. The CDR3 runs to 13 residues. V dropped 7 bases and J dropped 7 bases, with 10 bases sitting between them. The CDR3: CATRRQVNSPLHF. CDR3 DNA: TGTGCCACCAGGAGACAGGTAAATTCACCCCTCCACTTT.

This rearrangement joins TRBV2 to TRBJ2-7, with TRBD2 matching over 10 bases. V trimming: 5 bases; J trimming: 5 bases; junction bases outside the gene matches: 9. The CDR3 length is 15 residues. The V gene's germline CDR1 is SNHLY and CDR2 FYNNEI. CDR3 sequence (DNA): TGTGCCAGCAGTATTCTGCTAGCGGGAGTAGACGAGCAGTACTTC. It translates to CASSILLAGVDEQYF. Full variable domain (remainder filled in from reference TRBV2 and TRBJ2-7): EPEVTQTPSHQVTQMGQEVILRCVPISNHLYFYWYRQILGQKVEFLVSFYNNEISEKSEIFDDQFSVERPDGSNFTLKIRSTKLEDSAMYFCASSILLAGVDEQYFGPGTRLTVT.

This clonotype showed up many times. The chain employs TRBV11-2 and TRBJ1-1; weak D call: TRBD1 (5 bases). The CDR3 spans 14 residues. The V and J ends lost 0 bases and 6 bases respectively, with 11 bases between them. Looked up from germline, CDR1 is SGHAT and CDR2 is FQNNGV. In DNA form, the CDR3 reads TGTGCCAGCAGCTTAGATGGTTGGGGGGCTGAAGCTTTCTTT. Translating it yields CASSLDGWGAEAFF.

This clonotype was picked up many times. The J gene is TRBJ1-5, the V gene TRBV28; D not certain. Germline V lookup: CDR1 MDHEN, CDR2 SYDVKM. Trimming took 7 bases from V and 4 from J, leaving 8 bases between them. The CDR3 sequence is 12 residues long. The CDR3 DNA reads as TGTGCCAGCAAGGGTTTGAATCAGCCCCAGCATTTT. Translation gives CASKGLNQPQHF. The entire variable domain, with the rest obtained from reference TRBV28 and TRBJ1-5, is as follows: DVKVTQSSRYLVKRTGEKVFLECVQDMDHENMFWYRQDPGLGLRLIYFSYDVKMKEKGDIPEGYSVSREKKERFSLILESASTNQTSMYLCASKGLNQPQHFGDGTRLSIL.

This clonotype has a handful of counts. As DNA, the CDR3 is TGCGCCAGCAGCTTGGGACAGGTGGAAACCGGGGAGCTGTTTTTT. Translation: CASSLGQVETGELFF. V gene TRBV5-1 combines with J gene TRBJ2-2; a weak D match, TRBD1 (6 bases). CDR1 SGHRS and CDR2 YFSETQ come from the germline V gene. This CDR3 contains 15 residues. Trimming left V 0 bases short and J 5 bases short, with 11 bases between.

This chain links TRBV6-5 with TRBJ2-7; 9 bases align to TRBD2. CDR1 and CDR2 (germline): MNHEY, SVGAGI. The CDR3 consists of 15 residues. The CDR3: CASSYAGGPLNEQCV. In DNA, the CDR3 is TGTGCCAGCAGTTATGCGGGGGGGCCCCTTAACGAGCAGTGCGTC.